A single sample gave rise to the 20 T cell receptor beta chains below, sequenced in a study of cytomegalovirus exposure and HLA in healthy donors. A multiplex PCR was run with 60 Vbeta primers and 13 Jbeta primers. Sequencing used immunoSEQ multiplex PCR; TCRdb keeps in-frame clones, though not all of them. The sample records some 170,000 clones, over 60% being singletons. The sample taken for sequencing was PBMCs. The origin of the receptors is a man in his forties in good health and CMV-seropositive.

This sequence joins TRBV6-1 and TRBJ2-1; TRBD2 matches at 14 bases. The germline gives CDR1 MNHNS, CDR2 SASEGT. CDR3 size: 15 residues. V lost 5 bases to trimming and J lost 5 bases; unmatched junction nucleotides: 2. The CDR3 DNA is TGTGCCAGCAGTACGGGACTAGCGGGAGACAATGAGCAGTTCTTC. It encodes CASSTGLAGDNEQFF.

The chain recombines TRBV5-1 with TRBJ2-5; possibly TRBD1 for D (6 bases). The CDR3 sequence is 14 residues long. V dropped 5 bases and J dropped 1 base, with 12 bases sitting between them. Germline V lookup: CDR1 SGHRS, CDR2 YFSETQ. This CDR3 reads CASRYTGLQETQYF. CDR3 DNA sequence: TGCGCCAGCAGATATACAGGGCTCCAAGAGACCCAGTACTTC.

This clone showed up just a few times. V and J are TRBV27 and TRBJ2-1; TRBD2 is a possible D gene (6 bases). The CDR3 consists of 16 residues. The germline gives CDR1 MNHEY, CDR2 SMNVEV (reference sequence). Trimming removed 3 bases at V and 7 bases at J, with 19 bases between. CDR3 nucleotide sequence: TGTGCCAGCAGTTTCTCCGGGACTCTTCCGAAGAATGAGCAGTTCTTC. The encoded protein is CASSFSGTLPKNEQFF.

The V gene is TRBV11-3, the J gene TRBJ2-7; D is perhaps TRBD2 (6 bases). Per the germline V gene, CDR1 is SGHNT and CDR2 is YENEEA. Trimming pared 4 bases from V and 2 bases from J, leaving 12 bases between. This CDR3 has 14 residues. The CDR3 here is CASSYAGPAYEQYF. CDR3 nucleotide sequence: TGTGCCAGCAGCTACGCGGGGCCGGCCTACGAGCAGTACTTC.

The V and J genes are TRBV6-5 and TRBJ2-5; D may be TRBD2 (6 bases). The J call is in doubt because the DNA end fits TRBJ2-7 better. Germline CDR1 is MNHEY and CDR2 is SVGAGI. The CDR3 has 14 residues. CDR3 nucleotides: TGTGCCAGCAGCCGGGACTCGGTTAGGGGCGAGCAGTACTTC. Its protein product is CASSRDSVRGEQYF.

The gene calls are TRBV10-1 and TRBJ2-3; D remains ambiguous. Trimming left V 0 bases short and J 8 bases short, with 9 bases between. The CDR3 runs 13 residues. Germline CDR1 reads WNHNN; CDR2 reads SYGVQD (reference sequence). CDR3 in DNA: TGCGCCAGCAGTGAGTCGACGGCAGGTACGCAGTATTTT. Translation: CASSESTAGTQYF.

This chain connects TRBV7-9 to TRBJ2-7, with TRBD2 identical over 9 bases. Germline CDR1 is SEHNR and CDR2 is FQNEAQ (reference sequence). V shed 1 base and J 5 bases; nucleotides not matched to a gene: 12. The CDR3 extends over 17 amino acids. Written as DNA, the CDR3 is TGTGCCAGCAGCTTAGGACGTGCGGCGGGAGGGCCCAACGAGCAGTACTTC. Its translation is CASSLGRAAGGPNEQYF.

This clone has just a few counts. One end of the junction is discordant with germline, which a read error may explain. The chain carries TRBV6-6 and TRBJ1-3; no clear D gene. The J call is in doubt because the DNA end fits TRBJ2-2 better. Per germline, CDR1 MNHNY and CDR2 SVGAGI (reference sequence). CDR3 length equals 15 residues. In nucleotides, the CDR3 is TGTGCCAGCAGTTATTGGTCAGAGAACAACGGGGAGCTGTTTTTT. Amino acids: CASSYWSENNGELFF.

This clone appeared once. The chain uses TRBV11-3 and TRBJ2-6, with 9 bases that match TRBD1. The CDR3 length is 17 residues. V lost 5 bases and J lost 0; bases outside the gene matches: 5. CDR1 SGHNT and CDR2 YENEEA come from the germline V gene. Here the CDR3 reads CASSLGQGSSGANVLTF. CDR3 sequence (DNA): TGTGCCAGCAGCCTCGGACAGGGGAGCTCTGGGGCCAACGTCCTGACTTTC.

The chain recombines TRBV11-3 with TRBJ2-3, with D tentatively TRBD2 (6 bases). Germline V gives CDR1 SGHNT, CDR2 YENEEA. The CDR3 totals 16 residues. V lost 1 base, J lost 4 bases, and 15 bases lay in between. The CDR3 DNA sequence: TGTGCCAGCAGCTTAGGGGCTGCGGGGTGGGCAGATACGCAGTATTTT. The encoded protein is CASSLGAAGWADTQYF.

This rearrangement joins TRBV9 to TRBJ2-1; 8 bases are a match to TRBD2. Germline V lookup: CDR1 SGDLS, CDR2 YYNGEE. V gave up 0 bases and J gave up 5 bases; unmatched junction bases: 1. The CDR3 extends over 14 amino acids. The DNA of the CDR3 is TGTGCCAGCAGCGTAGCGGGAGGGAACAATGAGCAGTTCTTC. Encoded protein: CASSVAGGNNEQFF.

This chain's CDR3 is CAWGRQGGHEKLFF. Here the CDR3 DNA reads TGTGCCTGGGGTCGACAGGGCGGTCATGAAAAACTGTTTTTT. J is TRBJ1-4 and V is TRBV30, with 7 bases identical to TRBD1. This CDR3 spans 14 amino acids. J lost 6 bases, V lost 5 bases, and 9 bases had no gene match. Per germline, CDR1 GTSNPN and CDR2 SVGIG (reference sequence).

The chain recombines TRBV5-6 with TRBJ2-1; TRBD2 agrees at 7 bases. With 4 bases clipped from V and 15 bases from J, the junction kept 7 bases outside the gene matches. The CDR3 runs 11 residues. The V gene's germline CDR1 is SGHDT and CDR2 YYEEEE. The CDR3 region has the DNA TGTGCCAGCAGCCTGACTAGCCTTATGTTCTTC. This gives the protein CASSLTSLMFF.

The chain carries TRBV6-6 and TRBJ1-1, with 12 nucleotides matching TRBD1. This CDR3 region has 16 residues. J gave up 4 bases and V 2 bases, and 5 bases lay outside the gene matches. Germline-derived CDR1 and CDR2 are MNHNY and SVGAGI (reference sequence). Here the CDR3 reads CASSYGDRGHGTEAFF. As DNA, the CDR3 is TGTGCCAGCAGTTACGGGGACAGGGGGCATGGCACTGAAGCTTTCTTT.

In the case of this clone: One end of the junction varies from germline; a read error may be responsible. The V and J genes are TRBV7-6 and TRBJ2-6, with a possible D match to TRBD1 (5 bases). This CDR3 is built from 12 residues. Germline V lookup: CDR1 SGHVS, CDR2 FNYEAQ. The CDR3 nucleotides are TGTGCCACCTCGGTTGGGGCCAACGGCCTGACTTTC. This translates into CATSVGANGLTF. The full variable domain, with the rest looked up from reference TRBV7-6 and TRBJ2-6, is GAGVSQSPRYKVTKRGQDVALRCDPISGHVSLYWYRQALGQGPEFLTYFNYEAQQDKSGLPNDRFSAERPEGSISTLTIQRTEQRDSAMYRCATSVGANGLTFGAGSRLTVL.

The J gene is TRBJ2-7, the V gene TRBV6-5; TRBD2 matches 7 bases. Trimming cost V 7 bases and J 7 bases; bases outside gene matches: 16. This CDR3 has 15 amino acids. Germline V lookup: CDR1 MNHEY, CDR2 SVGAGI. Written as DNA, the CDR3 is TGTGCCAGCATCGCGGGGGAAAATCCGACGAGGGAGCAGTACTTC. This translates into CASIAGENPTREQYF.

The V gene is TRBV12-5, the J gene TRBJ2-7; the D gene is possibly TRBD1 (5 bases). V gave up 4 bases and J gave up 1 base, with 8 bases separating them. CDR3 length equals 13 residues. Germline CDR1 and CDR2: LGHNT and FRNRAP. The CDR3 here is CASGSGQSYEQYF. Here the CDR3 DNA reads TGTGCTAGTGGTTCCGGACAATCCTACGAGCAGTACTTC.

The CDR3 loop reads CASHDSGPSRGEQFF. CDR3 coding DNA: TGCGCCAGCCACGACTCCGGGCCCAGTCGAGGGGAGCAGTTCTTC. The chain employs TRBV5-1 and TRBJ2-1; D might be TRBD2 (5 bases). Germline V gene lookup returns CDR1 SGHRS and CDR2 YFSETQ. V was clipped by 7 bases and J by 10 bases, with 24 bases between them. The CDR3 totals 15 residues.

In DNA form, the CDR3 reads TGTGCCAGCAGCTTGGCTGCAGGCAGGAACACTGAAGCTTTCTTT. Its protein product is CASSLAAGRNTEAFF. The rearrangement links TRBV5-6 to TRBJ1-1; D unresolved. The V gene lost 0 bases and the J gene lost 1 base, with 10 bases spanning the gap. This CDR3 spans 15 amino acids. In germline, CDR1 is SGHDT, CDR2 YYEEEE.

The chain links TRBV6-1 to TRBJ1-1, with 7 bases that match TRBD1. V lost 1 base to trimming and J lost 5 bases; unmatched junction nucleotides: 4. CDR3 length: 14 amino acids. The germline gives CDR1 MNHNS, CDR2 SASEGT. The DNA of the CDR3 is TGTGCCAGCAGTGAAGGACAGGGTGAAACTGAAGCTTTCTTT. This gives the protein CASSEGQGETEAFF.